This entry lists 18 T cell receptor beta chains sequenced from one sample in a study of tumor-infiltrating lymphocytes in primary liver carcinoma. Researchers drew blood RNA from unsorted whole blood and extracted germline DNA as well. From around 0.5 ug of total RNA, TCR beta-specific cDNA was reverse-transcribed using a constant-region primer. A slightly modified ARM-PCR protocol with three nested multiplex PCR rounds produced these TCR beta libraries. Forward primers for TRBV1-TRBV30 and a C-beta reverse primer served the first two PCR rounds, at 10 cycles each. TCRdb re-called the multiplex PCR reads with MiXCR, one entry per CDR3 protein. This sample carries about 330,000 distinct CDR3 sequences, 65% of them seen once, and the ten largest clones take about 6.3%. The sample taken for sequencing was peripheral blood. The receptors were sampled from a man aged 35 to 55 with primary liver carcinoma and hepatitis B virus infection.

The chain uses TRBV11-2 and TRBJ2-7, with 7 bases that match TRBD1. The CDR3 has 15 residues. Per germline, CDR1 SGHAT and CDR2 FQNNGV. Trimming removed 11 bases from V and 2 bases from J; junction bases left unmatched: 15. CDR3 coding DNA: TGTGCCGGCGGCTTAGGACAGGAGAAAACCTACGAGCAGTACTTC. This encodes CAGGLGQEKTYEQYF.

This clonotype was picked up one time. The rearrangement links TRBV28 to TRBJ2-7; perhaps TRBD1 as D (6 bases). CDR1 MDHEN and CDR2 SYDVKM come from the germline V gene. The V and J ends lost 1 base and 1 base respectively, with 14 bases between them. This CDR3 contains 16 residues. In nucleotides, the CDR3 is TGTGCCAGCAGTTTATCGGGACACGTGGGGTCCTACGAGCAGTACTTC. It encodes CASSLSGHVGSYEQYF.

With regard to this clonotype: In this CDR3 the conserved last residue, phenylalanine or tryptophan, is missing, so a read error is likely. The J gene is TRBJ2-7, the V gene TRBV11-2; D possibly corresponds to TRBD2 (6 bases). Germline lookup yields CDR1 SGHAT and CDR2 FQNNGV. The CDR3 runs 15 residues. CDR3 DNA: TGTGCCAGCAGTTTAGACAGCGGGCACTCCTACGAGCAGTACCTC. Its translation is CASSLDSGHSYEQYL.

As to this clonotype: The CDR3 does not end in the conserved phenylalanine or tryptophan, so this is likely a read error. The V call is TRBV11-2, the J call TRBJ2-7; D is perhaps TRBD2 (6 bases). Germline values: CDR1 SGHAT, CDR2 FQNNGV. V dropped 0 bases and J dropped 5 bases, with 14 bases sitting between them. This CDR3 contains 15 residues. The CDR3 bases are TGTGCCAGCAGCTTAGAGTGGCTGGAGCGGGACGAGCAGTACTTA. Its translation: CASSLEWLERDEQYL.

This clonotype occurred many times. This chain uses TRBV29-1 with TRBJ2-7; the D gene is possibly TRBD2 (6 bases). The V and J ends lost 6 bases and 6 bases respectively, with 15 bases between them. This CDR3 is built from 12 residues. Germline assignment: CDR1 SQVTM and CDR2 ANQGSEA. As DNA, the CDR3 is TGCAGCGTCGCCTGGAGGGGTGGCGAGCAGTACTTC. This codes for CSVAWRGGEQYF.

The gene calls are TRBV5-6 and TRBJ2-4; D may match TRBD1 or TRBD2 (5 bases each). This CDR3 is built from 15 residues. Germline CDR1 is SGHDT and CDR2 is YYEEEE. The ends were cut back, 1 base at V and 8 bases at J, with 16 bases in the middle. In nucleotides, the CDR3 is TGTGCCAGCAGCTTGTTCGGGGCAGGGACGGACATTCAGTACTTC. Protein sequence: CASSLFGAGTDIQYF.

This clonotype was counted a few times. This may be a read error: a much more frequent sequence differs by one nucleotide. V usage is TRBV6-6 and J usage is TRBJ1-1, with a tentative D call TRBD1 (5 bases). From germline, CDR1 is MNHNY and CDR2 SVGAGI (reference sequence). The CDR3 runs to 11 residues. CDR3 sequence reads: CSSSGGAEAFF. Here the CDR3 DNA reads TGTTCCAGCAGTGGGGGGGCTGAAGCTTTCTTT.

With regard to this clonotype: A clone one base away is much larger, so this may be a read error. This chain connects TRBV6-1 to TRBJ2-3; 8 bases map to TRBD1. Germline V gene sequence: CDR1 MNHNS, CDR2 SASEGT. The CDR3 loop spans 16 amino acids. The V and J ends lost 10 bases and 3 bases, in that order; junction bases with no gene match: 15. The CDR3 protein is CAITSGTGFPTDTQYF. Written as DNA, the CDR3 is TGTGCCATCACTTCCGGGACAGGCTTTCCGACAGATACGCAGTATTTT.

Concerning this clonotype: A junction end diverges from the germline sequence, so it may reflect a read error. The chain joins TRBV4-1 to TRBJ2-5; 14 bases match TRBD2. This CDR3 has 17 amino acids. Germline V gives CDR1 MGHRA, CDR2 YSYEKL. This CDR3 reads CAGSQETSGRAEETQYF. The CDR3, as DNA: TGCGCCGGCAGCCAAGAGACTAGCGGGAGGGCCGAGGAGACCCAGTACTTC.

The chain has TRBV6-5 and TRBJ1-5; TRBD1 matches 7 bases. With 2 bases clipped from V and 5 bases from J, the junction kept 6 bases outside the gene matches. Germline loops: CDR1 MNHEY, CDR2 SVGAGI. The CDR3 extends over 15 amino acids. DNA for the CDR3: TGTGCCAGCAGTTACAGCCGGGACAGAGATCAGCCCCAGCATTTT. It specifies CASSYSRDRDQPQHF.

This clonotype was recorded many times. The chain links TRBV4-3 to TRBJ1-6; D unclear. There are 16 residues in the CDR3. Germline values: CDR1 LGHNA, CDR2 YSLEER. Trimming shortened V by 4 bases and J by 0 bases, and 10 bases separated the two germline ends. CDR3 sequence reads: CASSPKPSSYNSPLHF. The CDR3 DNA sequence: TGCGCCAGCAGCCCGAAACCTAGCTCCTATAATTCACCCCTCCACTTT.

As concerns this clonotype: Since a much larger clone is just one base distant, this may be a read error. The V call is TRBV6-6, the J call TRBJ2-3; TRBD1 is a possible D gene (6 bases). Germline V gives CDR1 MNHNY, CDR2 SVGAGI (reference sequence). The CDR3 spans 18 residues. The CDR3 loop is CASIYSVLAGASTDTQYF. The CDR3 nucleotides read TGTGCCAGCATTTACTCGGTCTTGGCAGGGGCTAGCACAGATACGCAGTATTTT.

The chain combines TRBV4-1 with TRBJ1-1; D possibly corresponds to TRBD1 (6 bases). Looked up from germline, CDR1 is MGHRA and CDR2 is YSYEKL. The ends were cut back, 5 bases at V and 0 bases at J, with 13 bases in the middle. This CDR3 has 15 residues. In DNA form, the CDR3 reads TGCGCCAGCAGCTATCTACAGGGAATGAACACTGAAGCTTTCTTT. This encodes CASSYLQGMNTEAFF.

As for this clonotype: The conserved closing phenylalanine or tryptophan is absent in this CDR3, likely reflecting a read error. In nucleotides, the CDR3 is TGTGCCAGCAGCTCCCCTCAGGCTCTAGATGCAGCCCCGGGGCACAATGAGCAGTTCCTC. Its protein product is CASSSPQALDAAPGHNEQFL. J is TRBJ2-1 and V is TRBV11-1; D is tentatively TRBD1 or TRBD2 (5 bases each). V was shortened by 4 bases and J by 5 bases, with 30 bases between the two germline ends. Germline loops: CDR1 SGHAT, CDR2 FQDESV (reference sequence). This CDR3 has 20 residues.

For this clonotype: Since a much larger clone is just one base distant, this may be a read error. The conserved phenylalanine or tryptophan normally closing the CDR3 is absent here, so this likely arose from a read error. This chain connects TRBV14 to TRBJ2-1; possibly TRBD2 for D (6 bases). Germline V gene data show CDR1 as SGHDN and CDR2 as FVKESK. Trimming cost V 1 base and J 4 bases, with 11 bases left between them. This CDR3 region has 15 residues. Written as DNA, the CDR3 is TGTGCCAGCAGCCAAGTTGCGGGACTGTACAATGAGCAGTTCTGC. Its translation is CASSQVAGLYNEQFC.

V and J are TRBV13 and TRBJ2-1; D unresolved. V was cut by 5 bases and J by 0 bases, with 14 bases left in between. This CDR3 contains 16 residues. Germline loops: CDR1 PRHDT, CDR2 FYEKMQ (reference sequence). The CDR3 DNA is TGTGCCAGCAGCCCGAGAGACAAGAGCTCCTACAATGAGCAGTTCTTC. Translated: CASSPRDKSSYNEQFF.

The chain carries TRBV20-1 and TRBJ2-1, with D perhaps assigned TRBD1 or TRBD2 (5 bases each). This CDR3 region has 12 residues. The germline CDR1 and CDR2 sequences are DFQATT and SNEGSKA (reference sequence). Trimming removed 6 bases from V and 4 bases from J, with 10 bases in between. This chain's CDR3 is CSAREGYNEQFF. The CDR3 DNA follows: TGCAGTGCGCGTGAGGGGTACAATGAGCAGTTCTTC.

This clonotype appeared once. A read error is likely, as this CDR3 ends without the conserved phenylalanine or tryptophan. This chain uses TRBV11-2 with TRBJ1-6; D gene ambiguous. The V gene lost 10 bases and the J gene lost 6 bases, with 16 bases spanning the gap. The length of the CDR3 is 14 residues. Germline loops: CDR1 SGHAT, CDR2 FQNNGV. CDR3 DNA sequence: TGTGCCACACAGATCACAGACGGTAATTCACCCCTCCACTCT. The encoded protein is CATQITDGNSPLHS.